This T cell receptor (beta chain) was profiled in a study of PD-L1 blockade in urothelial cancer. For the study at large: At some point between 2014 and 2016 therapy began: atezolizumab 1,200 mg intravenously every 3 weeks. It was at 3 weeks (second dose) and 6 weeks after treatment start that blood was analyzed. Median T cell yield from blood was roughly 150,000. The study's findings and limits: Durable benefit was linked to greater 3-week expansion of tumor-associated blood clones.

CDR1 and CDR2 (germline): SGHAT, FQNNGV. The CDR3 totals 14 residues. The V and J ends lost 0 bases and 6 bases respectively, with 10 bases between them. Time point indicated: pretreatment peripheral blood. The assay was immunoSEQ multiplex PCR, and TCRdb's table has in-frame clones only and misses some. The table includes some 65,000 clones, 81% detected once. As concerns this clone: Its specificity is not known.

This sample comprised PBMCs, obtained around atezolizumab (anti-PD-L1) treatment. The source of this sequence is a man between 70 and 80 years old with urothelial cancer. The chain recombines TRBV11-2 with TRBJ2-3; D might be TRBD2 (6 bases). The DNA for the CDR3 is TGTGCCAGCAGCTTAGATGGCGCGGGGGATACGCAGTATTTT. This encodes CASSLDGAGDTQYF.